The present entry profiles one TCR beta chain with its context. This record belongs to a study of control samples from healthy donors and cancer patients. This CDR3 has 16 amino acids. With 0 bases removed from V and 2 bases from J, the gap between germline ends came to 13 bases. Germline lookup yields CDR1 MNHEY and CDR2 SVGEGT. TCRdb keeps only in-frame clones here, not all; method: immunoSEQ multiplex PCR. The sample contains some 120,000 clones, around 90% of which appear only once. The chain joins TRBV6-2 or TRBV6-3 to TRBJ2-5, with D tentatively TRBD2 (5 bases). This receptor was taken from a man over 45 in good health. What was sequenced was blood. In nucleotides, the CDR3 is TGTGCCAGCAGTTACTCGAGCGGTAGTGGGCAAGAGACCCAGTACTTC. Translated, it gives CASSYSSGSGQETQYF.